The T cell receptor beta chain under discussion was sequenced for a study of breast tumors, draining lymph nodes, adjacent tissues. Germline V gene sequence: CDR1 SGHTS, CDR2 YDEGEE. Trimming shortened V by 3 bases and J by 0 bases, and 26 bases separated the two germline ends. This CDR3 contains 20 residues. TCRdb used MiXCR to reprocess the multiplex PCR reads, holding one entry per CDR3 protein. Among under 150,000 distinct CDR3 sequences listed, 20% were seen once. Axillary draining lymph nodes of breast cancer patients supplied the node samples. This clonotype has ten or more counts. The receptor was derived from a female donor with breast cancer. Some clones in this sample may be carry-over from other donors' samples. Sequencing input: axillary lymph node tissue. The genes are TRBV5-8 and TRBJ2-3; no clear D gene. The CDR3 DNA is TGTGCCAGCAGCTCCCAAGTTTATGGCGGATTAGATACTAGCACAGATACGCAGTATTTT. Protein: CASSSQVYGGLDTSTDTQYF.